This T cell receptor (beta chain) comes out of a study of response to subunit inactivated influenza vaccine. This clonotype was seen more than once but under ten times. Its cognate antigen is unknown. TCRdb ran MiXCR on the RT-PCR reads and lists one entry per CDR3 protein. The data show roughly 700,000 distinct CDR3 sequences, with approximately 15% seen just once and approximately 6.5% held by the top ten. Germline V lookup: CDR1 SGDLS, CDR2 YYNGEE. The CDR3 loop spans 12 amino acids. Germline trimming cut 7 bases from V and 2 bases from J; bases unmatched to any gene: 3. Whole-study findings and limits: Seasonal influenza vaccination, on each occasion, was suggested by the authors to recruit few new T cells.

The origin of this receptor is a man aged 50 or older who received an inactivated influenza vaccine. The sample here was PBMCs from blood, taken 14 days before vaccination. V and J are TRBV9 and TRBJ2-7, with 7 bases fitting TRBD1. The CDR3 DNA is TGTGCCAGCTCGGGACAGACCTACGAGCAGTACTTC. This codes for CASSGQTYEQYF. The full variable domain, in which reference TRBV9 and TRBJ2-7 provide the parts outside the CDR3, is DSGVTQTPKHLITATGQRVTLRCSPRSGDLSVYWYQQSLDQGLQFLIQYYNGEERAKGNILERFSAQQFPDLHSELNLSSLELGDSALYFCASSGQTYEQYFGPGTRLTVT.